This T cell receptor (beta chain) originates from a study of cytomegalovirus exposure and HLA in healthy donors. Study results and caveats: TCR beta sequences numbering over 15,000 were associated with HLA alleles at 0.05 false discovery rate in a later analysis. Of the V segments, some could not be distinguished, including TRBV6-2 and TRBV6-3, and were excluded.

PCR involved 60 Vbeta and 13 Jbeta primers. Profiled with immunoSEQ multiplex PCR; TCRdb holds only in-frame clones, not every one. The sample has about 200,000 clones, around nine tenths seen once. Turning to this clone: No antigen is known for it.

This CDR3 is built from 15 residues. Looked up from germline, CDR1 is SGHKS and CDR2 is YYEKEE (reference sequence). The J segment lost 3 bases and the V segment lost 7 bases, leaving 9 bases of the junction unmatched. The origin of this receptor is a woman aged 30 to 39 in good health and CMV-seronegative. Specimen: PBMCs. The rearrangement joins TRBV5-5 to TRBJ2-7; 11 bases are shared with TRBD2. The CDR3 here is CASALAGGVFYEQYF. The CDR3 nucleotides are TGTGCCAGCGCCTTAGCGGGGGGGGTCTTCTACGAGCAGTACTTC.